This entry features one TCR beta chain sequence. Its specific antigen is unknown. Base-call qualities are not available, and no considerably larger clone is one nucleotide away. In total, around 600 healthy bone marrow donors made up the cohort. Cohort members were all nominally healthy when sampled, although unrecorded immune exposures were likely present. CMV serostatus was recorded as positive for about 300 and negative for about half of the 666 cohort members, whereas no CMV serostatus was recorded for the donor in question. Every donor gave a peripheral blood sample, and the peripheral blood mononuclear cells from that sample were used for TCR beta sequencing. Genomic DNA was extracted from the blood cell samples with the Qiagen DNeasy Blood Extraction Kit. The library was built by means of the immunoSEQ multiplex PCR assay. A mixture of 60 forward primers for TCR Vbeta segments and 13 reverse primers for TCR Jbeta segments was used in the multiplex PCR. Amplification of the CDR3 region of rearranged TCR beta genes was performed with a multiplex PCR assay on genomic DNA. On the Illumina HiSeq System, the amplified TCR beta libraries were sequenced as 87-base-pair reads. Per the original workflow: A later analysis tallied tens of millions of unique TCR beta chains across the 666 repertoires, and roughly 11 million of those chains were shared by two or more donors. To remove PCR and sequencing errors, raw reads were error-corrected and collapsed into unique sequences using a nearest-neighbor algorithm that merged closely related sequences. CDR3 sequences were aligned to IMGT reference sequences to assign V, D and J gene segments. For a sequence to be retained, a match of at least six nucleotides was required to both a V gene segment and a J gene segment. Rearrangements were called productive when the CDR3 lacked stop codons and stayed in frame with V and J; all others were non-productive. CDR3 was defined by IMGT convention, running from the second conserved V-encoded cysteine to the conserved J-encoded phenylalanine. The earlier analysis of about 500 of the donors excluded sequences that lacked an unambiguous match to a single V gene segment. An earlier analysis of about 600 of the donors called V segments functional above 56.7% productive rearrangements and segregating when the between-donor standard deviation exceeded 5%. A statistical classification framework was built for diagnosing cytomegalovirus status from the catalog of TCR beta chain sequences. A later analysis assigned V and J genes by comparing TCR nucleotide sequences with IMGT/GENE-DB human TR gene sequences. In a later analysis, CDR3 sequences and most-parsimonious VDJ recombination scenarios were assigned using the TCRdist pipeline. In a later analysis, each TCR beta chain was defined by its CDR3 amino acid sequence together with its V-gene family, and reads lacking a unique V-gene family were excluded. In a later analysis, some 600 highly shared, low-generation-probability nucleotide sequences were removed to address suspected cross-contamination and a sequencing artifact. For each public chain, a later analysis derived a clonal expansion index from normalized ranks of inferred template counts within each repertoire. A later analysis computed generation probabilities with a VDJ recombination model fitted to out-of-frame rearrangements, and checked the results against IGoR. A later analysis scored TCR-TCR, TCR-HLA and TCR-CMV co-occurrence with hypergeometric tests, applying a repertoire-size bias correction to TCR pairs. False discovery rates were estimated in a later analysis by permuting HLA or CMV assignments 20 times. In a later analysis, co-occurring TCRs were grouped with DBSCAN, and TCRdist sequence similarity was added when clustering was performed within HLA-allele-positive subsets. Repertoires with fewer than 30,000 or more than 120,000 public chains were left out of co-occurrence clustering, as were five repertoires with anomalous nucleotide sharing. This is the immuneACCESS table as TCRdb keeps it, with only in-frame sequences that have V and J called. A part of the clones is gone; compared with another copy, unresolved V genes explain less than half, and the rest is unexplained. Clone size and the V and J calls come from that table; the DNA yielded D and trimming. Across this sample there are more than 110,000 clones, with roughly four fifths seen only once. Of the sample, approximately 14% falls within the top ten clones.

This specimen comes from a study of cytomegalovirus exposure and HLA in healthy donors (dated by TCRdb to the late 2010s). As for the study more broadly: An earlier analysis of approximately 600 of the donors reported about 290 Gb of sequence data and around 120 million unique TCR beta sequences from about 200 million T cells. An early release covering around 630 HLA-typed donors comprised approximately 290 gigabases of sequencing data and roughly 86 million unique TCR sequences. Of the roughly 400 genotyped donors, around 81% fell in the genetic ancestry cluster associated with self-reported Caucasian donors. The aim of the study was to test whether cataloging public T cell receptors could identify signatures of past pathogen exposure. The T cell repertoires of under 700 subjects were profiled by immunosequencing and related to cytomegalovirus serostatus. In addition to the first cohort of 666 subjects, a separate validation cohort of 100 to 150 different subjects was used. To predict cytomegalovirus infection status, the study combined high-throughput TCR immunosequencing, statistical association of individual TCRs with disease status, and machine learning. A later analysis re-examined previously published TCR beta repertoires from over 500 donors and added high-resolution HLA genotyping to investigate patterns of TCR occurrence. Rather than drawing on any new phenotypic data, the later analysis identified candidate immune exposures from TCR beta sequences and the way those sequences occurred across donors. To decide whether each TCR beta V gene segment behaved as functional or pseudogenic, an earlier analysis of over 500 of the donors relied on high-throughput TCR beta sequencing. Donor age, sex, ethnicity and CMV serostatus were compiled together with the repertoire data. In a later genetic analysis, genome-wide SNP genotypes for about three fifths of the roughly 670 donors were used, and that subset was treated as a discovery cohort. All discovery cohort repertoires had been generated using a single sequencing platform. Both class I and class II loci were covered by HLA typing, at four-digit resolution. The number of typed donors differed by locus: about 620-640 for A, B, C, DRB1 and DQB1; roughly 510 for DQA1; 606 for DPA1; and some 430 for DPB1. A few DR-DQ haplotypes were treated as single units for association and clustering because of strong linkage in the cohort. Across 300 to 400 genotyped donors of the cohort, an average of about 200,000 unique TCR beta nucleotide sequences per donor were sequenced, and approximately 19% of those sequences were non-productive. Results the study describes overall, beyond this receptor: According to a later analysis, parvovirus B19, influenza, CMV and Epstein-Barr virus appeared linked to several top co-occurrence clusters. Specific HLA alleles were associated with 16,951 TCR beta sequences at a false discovery rate of 0.05 in a later analysis. Immune exposure information for the cohort was limited to CMV serostatus. A cluster of highly shared sequence variants was judged likely to be a technical artifact of the sequencing pipeline. Most TCR sequences were seen in very few donors, while some public TCRs were found in many individuals. Sequencing depth was assumed to be roughly uniform across donors in the presence/absence analyses, though that assumption may not hold. Correlated functional status among segregating V segments might reflect linkage disequilibrium, but an unknown experimental factor could not be ruled out. Only TCR beta chains were sequenced in this cohort, and the absence of alpha or paired-chain data limited detectable features. A further reported finding was that TCR beta sequences accurately predicted the HLA-A and HLA-B alleles for most subjects in the first cohort. In vitro tests confirmed that a few of the cytomegalovirus-associated TCR beta chains recognize cytomegalovirus antigens. The classifier was reported to diagnose cytomegalovirus status with high specificity and sensitivity in both the original cohort and the validation cohort. Most CMV-associated TCR beta chains appeared to be HLA-restricted in a later analysis, and the HLA associations seemed to be driven largely by CMV exposure. Assigning TCR associations to individual alleles was difficult when HLA alleles, especially DR and DQ, strongly co-occurred. In a later analysis, TCR association rates were found to vary across HLA loci, with the most associated TCRs seen for DRB1 alleles and the fewest for HLA-C alleles. Broadly in line with IMGT annotations, most TCR beta V segments showed up in productive rearrangements about 87% or about 30% of the time in an earlier analysis of about 500 of the donors. Compared with equally common non-associated chains, HLA-associated TCR beta chains in a later analysis were more clonally expanded and had lower generation probabilities. The study gave a list of more than 150 TCR beta chains associated with cytomegalovirus. Roughly 15 rarely observed V segments, including chromosome 9 orphons, were excluded from the earlier analysis of several hundred of the donors because counts were too low. Compared with the approximately 710-donor mean, donors in an Asian-associated ancestry cluster had fewer N-insertions in productive TCRs, according to a later genetic analysis. Because the 87-base-pair reads could not distinguish some IMGT-functional V segments, including TRBV6-2 and TRBV6-3, those segments were excluded. The authors suggested that the approach could potentially be generalized to other disease states and immunological phenotypes. Because some donors lacked HLA typing at each locus, the association tests relied only on the typed subset. An association between a missense DCLRE1C variant and V-gene and J-gene trimming of TCR beta chains was found in a later genetic analysis and replicated in an independent cohort.

From its cysteine to its phenylalanine, the CDR3 spans 15 amino acids. Just CDR3 DNA is preserved here, 45 bases in frame from base 1. A distance of 11 bases separates the germline ends of V and J, which lose 0 bases and 1 base respectively. CDR1 and CDR2 are drawn from the germline V gene: SQVTM, ANQGSEA. The TCR originated in a human donor in good health. The sequenced sample consisted of PBMCs. The sequence joins TRBV29-1 to TRBJ2-3; the best D guess is TRBD1, with 7 bases matching. The bases read TGCAGCGTTGAAGACGGCAGGGGGGGCACAGATACGCAGTATTTT. Translated, it reads CSVEDGRGGTDTQYF.